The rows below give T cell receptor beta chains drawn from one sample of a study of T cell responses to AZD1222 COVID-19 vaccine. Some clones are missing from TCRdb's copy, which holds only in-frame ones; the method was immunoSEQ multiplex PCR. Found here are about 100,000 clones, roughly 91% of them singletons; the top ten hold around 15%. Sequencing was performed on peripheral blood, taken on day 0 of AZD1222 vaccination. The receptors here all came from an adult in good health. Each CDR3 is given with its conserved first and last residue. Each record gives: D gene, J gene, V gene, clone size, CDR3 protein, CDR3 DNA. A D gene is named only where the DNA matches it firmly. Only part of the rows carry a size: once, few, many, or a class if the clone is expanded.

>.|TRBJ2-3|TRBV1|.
CTSSQPPGLATDTQYF
TGCACCAGCAGCCAGCCTCCGGGACTAGCCACAGATACGCAGTATTTT
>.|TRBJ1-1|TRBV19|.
CASLSGATMNTEAFF
TGTGCCAGTCTTTCAGGGGCGACTATGAACACTGAAGCTTTCTTT
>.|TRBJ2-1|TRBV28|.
CASSFRSGHYNEQFF
TGTGCCAGCAGTTTCCGTTCAGGACACTACAATGAGCAGTTCTTC
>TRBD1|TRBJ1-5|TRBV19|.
CASTSSGDRDQHF
TGTGCCAGTACCTCGTCTGGGGACAGGGACCAGCATTTT
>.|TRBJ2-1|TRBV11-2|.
CASSLNGRRGEQFF
TGTGCCAGCAGCTTAAATGGTAGGAGGGGTGAGCAGTTCTTC
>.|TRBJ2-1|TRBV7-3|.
CASSSQGGGNEQFF
TGTGCCAGCAGCTCCCAGGGGGGGGGCAATGAGCAGTTCTTC
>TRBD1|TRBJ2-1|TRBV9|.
CASSTGQATYNEQFF
TGTGCCAGCAGCACTGGACAGGCAACCTACAATGAGCAGTTCTTC
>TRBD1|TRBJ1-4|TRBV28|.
CASSSGTVFEKLFF
TGTGCCAGCAGCTCCGGGACAGTCTTTGAAAAACTGTTTTTT
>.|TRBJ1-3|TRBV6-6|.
CASSPQARSGNTIYF
TGTGCCAGCAGTCCACAGGCCCGCTCTGGAAACACCATATATTTT
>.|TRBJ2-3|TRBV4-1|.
CASRVRGTAEDTQYF
TGCGCCAGCAGGGTGAGGGGCACAGCCGAAGATACGCAGTATTTT
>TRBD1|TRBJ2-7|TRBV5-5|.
CASSLGWDRGPTSYEQYF
TGTGCCAGCAGCCTAGGTTGGGACAGGGGACCGACCTCCTACGAGCAGTACTTC
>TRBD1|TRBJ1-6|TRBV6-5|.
CASNPGGGSPLHF
TGTGCCAGCAACCCAGGGGGAGGTTCACCCCTCCACTTT
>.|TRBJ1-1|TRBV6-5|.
CASSPRTGNTEAFF
TGTGCCAGCAGCCCCCGAACAGGGAACACTGAAGCTTTCTTT
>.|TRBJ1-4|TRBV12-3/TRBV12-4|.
CASSLNAEKLFF
TGTGCCAGCAGTTTAAATGCGGAAAAACTGTTTTTT
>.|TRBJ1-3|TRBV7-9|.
CASSAMGVGNTIYF
TGTGCCAGCAGCGCGATGGGCGTAGGAAACACCATATATTTT
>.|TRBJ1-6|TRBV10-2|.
CASSESQGNSPLHF
TGCGCCAGCAGTGAGTCTCAGGGTAATTCACCCCTCCACTTT
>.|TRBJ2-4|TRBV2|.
CASSGQDRLAKNIQYF
TGTGCCAGCAGCGGCCAGGACAGACTAGCCAAAAACATTCAGTACTTC
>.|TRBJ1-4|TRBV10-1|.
CAGWQSKIRPLNEKLFF
TGCGCCGGTTGGCAGAGCAAAATAAGGCCACTTAATGAAAAACTGTTTTTT
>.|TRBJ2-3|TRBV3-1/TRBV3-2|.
CASSIGGDTQYF
TGTGCCAGCAGCATCGGCGGGGATACGCAGTATTTT
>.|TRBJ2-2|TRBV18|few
CASRRGGGEELFF
TGTGCCAGCAGACGAGGAGGGGGCGAGGAGCTGTTTTTT
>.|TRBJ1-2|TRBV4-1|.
CASSQESGLNYGYTF
TGCGCCAGCAGCCAAGAAAGTGGCTTGAACTATGGCTACACCTTC
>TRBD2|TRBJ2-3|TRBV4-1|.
CASSQAGAGGSDTQYF
TGCGCCAGCAGCCAAGCCGGGGCGGGGGGTTCAGATACGCAGTATTTT
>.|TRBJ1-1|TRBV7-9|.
CASSSPKNTEAFF
TGTGCCAGCAGCTCCCCAAAGAACACTGAAGCTTTCTTT
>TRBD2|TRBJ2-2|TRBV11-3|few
CASSPGTSAKNTGELFF
TGTGCCAGCAGCCCAGGTACTAGCGCGAAGAACACCGGGGAGCTGTTTTTT
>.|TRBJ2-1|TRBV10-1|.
CASSLGRETDEQFF
TGCGCCAGCTCCTTGGGTCGGGAGACCGATGAGCAGTTCTTC
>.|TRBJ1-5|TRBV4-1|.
CASSQDGTAPLSNQPQHF
TGCGCCAGCAGCCAAGACGGGACCGCCCCCCTTAGCAATCAGCCCCAGCATTTT
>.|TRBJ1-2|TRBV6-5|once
CASTTTAGGYTF
TGTGCCAGCACTACGACCGCGGGTGGCTACACCTTC
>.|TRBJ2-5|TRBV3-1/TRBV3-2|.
CASSQGGAEVQYF
TGTGCCAGCAGCCAAGGGGGGGCCGAGGTCCAGTACTTC
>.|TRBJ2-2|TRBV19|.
CASSGAGTTTGELFF
TGTGCCAGTAGTGGGGCCGGGACAACCACCGGGGAGCTGTTTTTT
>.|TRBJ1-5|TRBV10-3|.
CAISERLQPQHF
TGTGCCATCAGTGAAAGGTTGCAGCCCCAGCATTTT
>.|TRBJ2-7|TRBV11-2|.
CASSLGGTATYEQYF
TGTGCCAGCAGCTTAGGCGGGACAGCCACCTACGAGCAGTACTTC
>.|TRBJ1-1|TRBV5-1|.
CASSFVAGTNTEAFF
TGCGCCAGCAGCTTCGTGGCAGGGACCAACACTGAAGCTTTCTTT
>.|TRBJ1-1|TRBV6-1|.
CASSDRRGEAFF
TGTGCCAGCAGTGACCGGAGGGGTGAAGCTTTCTTT
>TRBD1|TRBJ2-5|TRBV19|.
CASSIVGGRETQYF
TGTGCCAGTAGTATAGTAGGGGGCAGGGAGACCCAGTACTTC
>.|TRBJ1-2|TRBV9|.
CASSVGETNGYTF
TGTGCCAGCAGCGTAGGGGAAACTAATGGCTACACCTTC
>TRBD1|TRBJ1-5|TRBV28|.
CASKPFRGQGHQPQHF
TGTGCCAGCAAGCCCTTCCGGGGACAGGGCCATCAGCCCCAGCATTTT
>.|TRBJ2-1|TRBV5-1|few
CASSLGAGHNEQFF
TGCGCCAGCAGCTTGGGAGCAGGTCACAATGAGCAGTTCTTC
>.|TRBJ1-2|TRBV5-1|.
CASSLDSSNYGYTF
TGCGCCAGCAGCTTGGACAGTTCGAACTATGGCTACACCTTC
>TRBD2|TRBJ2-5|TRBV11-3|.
CASSPGLAGGETQYF
TGTGCCAGCAGCCCTGGACTAGCGGGGGGGGAGACCCAGTACTTC
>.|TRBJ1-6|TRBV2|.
CASSNPGEITYNSPLHF
TGTGCCAGCAGTAACCCGGGGGAAATCACCTATAATTCACCCCTCCACTTT
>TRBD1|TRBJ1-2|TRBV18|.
CASSPSAGGDDGYTF
TGTGCCAGCTCACCATCGGCAGGGGGTGATGATGGCTACACCTTC
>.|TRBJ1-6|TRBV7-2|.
CASSSRAHNYNSPLHF
TGTGCCAGCAGCTCCCGGGCGCATAACTATAATTCACCCCTCCACTTT
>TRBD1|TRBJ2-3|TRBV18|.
CASSQRQGSDTQYF
TGTGCCAGCTCACAAAGACAGGGCTCAGATACGCAGTATTTT
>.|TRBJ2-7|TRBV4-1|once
CASSQGVQGRDEQYF
TGCGCCAGCAGCCAAGGCGTCCAGGGTAGGGACGAGCAGTACTTC
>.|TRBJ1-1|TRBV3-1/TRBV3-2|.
CASSLFSIGGDEAFF
TGTGCCAGCAGCCTTTTTTCTATCGGTGGCGATGAAGCTTTCTTT
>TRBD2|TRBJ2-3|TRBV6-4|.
CASSDSSGGADTQYF
TGTGCCAGCAGTGACTCTAGCGGGGGGGCAGATACGCAGTATTTT
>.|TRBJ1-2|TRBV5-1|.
CASSSGTPWEGYGYTF
TGCGCCAGCAGCTCCGGGACTCCCTGGGAGGGCTATGGCTACACCTTC
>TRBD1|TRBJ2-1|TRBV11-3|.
CASSLRTGGLRKQFF
TGTGCCAGCAGCCTCCGGACAGGGGGCTTAAGGAAACAGTTCTTC
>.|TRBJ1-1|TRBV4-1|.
CASSPAKMNTEAFF
TGCGCCAGCAGCCCCGCCAAAATGAACACTGAAGCTTTCTTT
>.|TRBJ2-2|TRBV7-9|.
CASSLSYLSNTGELFF
TGTGCCAGCAGCTTATCCTACTTATCGAACACCGGGGAGCTGTTTTTT
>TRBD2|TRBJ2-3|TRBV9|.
CASSPRLAGSTDTQYF
TGTGCCAGCAGCCCCCGACTAGCGGGTAGCACAGATACGCAGTATTTT
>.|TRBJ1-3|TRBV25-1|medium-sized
CASSELEGAGNTIYF
TGTGCCAGCAGTGAATTGGAAGGGGCTGGAAACACCATATATTTT
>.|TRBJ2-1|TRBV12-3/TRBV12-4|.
CASSSNRVLEQFF
TGTGCCAGCAGTTCCAACCGAGTTCTTGAGCAGTTCTTC
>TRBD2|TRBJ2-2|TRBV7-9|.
CASSSSASGGNTGELFF
TGTGCCAGCAGCTCGTCGGCTAGCGGGGGGAACACCGGGGAGCTGTTTTTT
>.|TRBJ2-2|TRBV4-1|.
CASSQVGRSMTGELFF
TGCGCCAGCAGCCAAGTCGGACGGAGCATGACCGGGGAGCTGTTTTTT
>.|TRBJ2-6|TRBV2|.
CASSEALGSGANVLTF
TGTGCCAGCAGTGAAGCGCTAGGCTCTGGGGCCAACGTCCTGACTTTC
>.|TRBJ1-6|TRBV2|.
CASSGRDLRGPLHF
TGTGCCAGCAGTGGACGGGATCTACGAGGACCCCTCCACTTT
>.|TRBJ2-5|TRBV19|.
CASSTGLTTYQETQYF
TGTGCCAGTAGTACGGGACTCACGACCTACCAAGAGACCCAGTACTTC
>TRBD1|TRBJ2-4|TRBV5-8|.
CASSYAWDRPIQYF
TGTGCCAGCAGCTACGCGTGGGACAGGCCCATTCAGTACTTC